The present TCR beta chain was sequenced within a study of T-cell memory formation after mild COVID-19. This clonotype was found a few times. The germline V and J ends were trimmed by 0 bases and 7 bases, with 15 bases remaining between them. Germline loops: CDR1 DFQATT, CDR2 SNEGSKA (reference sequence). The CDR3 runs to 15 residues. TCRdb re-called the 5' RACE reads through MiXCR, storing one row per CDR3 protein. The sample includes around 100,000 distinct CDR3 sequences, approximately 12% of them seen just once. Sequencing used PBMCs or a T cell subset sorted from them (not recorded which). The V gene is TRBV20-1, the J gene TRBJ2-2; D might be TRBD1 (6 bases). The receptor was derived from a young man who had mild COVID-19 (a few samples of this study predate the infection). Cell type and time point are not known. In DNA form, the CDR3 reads TGCAGTGCTAGAGAGAGGGGGAATTATATCGGGGAGCTGTTTTTT. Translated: CSARERGNYIGELFF.